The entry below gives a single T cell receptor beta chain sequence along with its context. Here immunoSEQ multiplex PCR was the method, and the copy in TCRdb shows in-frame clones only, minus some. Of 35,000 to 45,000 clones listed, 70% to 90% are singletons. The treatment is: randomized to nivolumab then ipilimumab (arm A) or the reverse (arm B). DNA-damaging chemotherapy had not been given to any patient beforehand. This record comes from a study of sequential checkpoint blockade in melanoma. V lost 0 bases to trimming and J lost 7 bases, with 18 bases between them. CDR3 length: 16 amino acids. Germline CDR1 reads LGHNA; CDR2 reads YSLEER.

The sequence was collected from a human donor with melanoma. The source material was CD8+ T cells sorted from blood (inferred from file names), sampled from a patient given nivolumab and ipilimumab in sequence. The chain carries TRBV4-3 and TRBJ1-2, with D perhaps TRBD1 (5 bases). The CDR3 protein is CASSQDPLGGGRGYTF. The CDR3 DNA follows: TGCGCCAGCAGCCAAGATCCCCTTGGGGGGGGACGTGGCTACACCTTC.